Below, one TCR beta chain is given with its context. CDR3 size: 17 residues. Trimming took off 3 bases at V and 4 bases at J, with 19 bases between the two ends. CDR1 is MGHRA, CDR2 YSYEKL, per germline. The sample belongs to a study of control samples from healthy donors and cancer patients. Data came from immunoSEQ multiplex PCR; TCRdb stores just in-frame clones and leaves some out. This repertoire shows almost 85,000 clones, approximately 80% found once; its top ten account for under 14%. This chain uses TRBV4-1 with TRBJ1-3, with a possible D match to TRBD1 (6 bases). Sequencing was carried out using PBMCs. This receptor was identified in a man in his 60s with head and neck cancer. The CDR3 reads CASSHYPRRGKGNTIYF. In DNA form, the CDR3 reads TGCGCCAGCAGCCATTATCCTCGAAGGGGGAAAGGAAACACCATATATTTT.